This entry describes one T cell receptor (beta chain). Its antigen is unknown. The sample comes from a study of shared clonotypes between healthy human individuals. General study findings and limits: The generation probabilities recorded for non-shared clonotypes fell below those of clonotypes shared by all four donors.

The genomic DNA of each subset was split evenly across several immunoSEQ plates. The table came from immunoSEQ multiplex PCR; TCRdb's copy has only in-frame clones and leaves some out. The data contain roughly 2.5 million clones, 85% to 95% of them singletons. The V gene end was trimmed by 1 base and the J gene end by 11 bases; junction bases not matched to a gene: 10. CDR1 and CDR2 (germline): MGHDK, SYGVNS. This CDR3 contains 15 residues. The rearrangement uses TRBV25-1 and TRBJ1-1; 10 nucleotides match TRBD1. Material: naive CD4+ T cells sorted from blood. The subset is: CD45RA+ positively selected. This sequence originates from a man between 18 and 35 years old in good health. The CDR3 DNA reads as TGTGCCAGCAGTGAATGGACAGGGGGACCTAGTGTTGCTTTCTTT. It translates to CASSEWTGGPSVAFF.